The clone carrying this T cell receptor beta chain was recorded many times. These data come from a study of patients and donors after allogeneic stem cell transplantation. TCRdb redid the calling of the RT-PCR reads with MiXCR, one entry per CDR3 protein. The sample comprises under 200,000 distinct CDR3 sequences, 24% of which are singletons, and roughly 25% rests with the top ten. The source of this sequence is a human donor who was either an allogeneic HSCT recipient or a stem cell or donor lymphocyte infusion donor (not recorded which). It is not recorded whose cells these are; they may come from a transplant donor. The specimen was blood, either unsorted or a sorted T cell fraction (not recorded which).

CDR3 amino acids: CASSPPIEGYNQPQHF. CDR3 nucleotides: TGTGCCAGCAGCCCCCCCATAGAAGGCTATAATCAGCCCCAGCATTTT. The chain joins TRBV28 to TRBJ1-5; D is unresolved. Germline V gene lookup returns CDR1 MDHEN and CDR2 SYDVKM. V shed 6 bases and J shed 4 bases, with 19 bases lying between them. The CDR3 is made up of 16 amino acids.